This TCR beta chain was sequenced during a study of blood T cell repertoires in COVID-19. Study processing details: Estimation of nucleated cell counts relied on the amplification of reference gene primers. Repertoires were generated with immunoSEQ multiplex PCR, while TCRdb's copy carries only in-frame clones and drops some. V and J calls and clone size are as listed in that table; D and trimming were resolved from the DNA. The table includes around 250,000 clones, approximately 91% detected once. V gave up 7 bases and J gave up 2 bases, with 12 bases separating them. This CDR3 contains 14 residues. CDR1 is ENHRY and CDR2 is SYGVKD in the germline V gene.

Source material: peripheral blood. V and J are TRBV10-3 and TRBJ2-1; D not certain. The receptor comes from a human donor in a cohort sampled during active COVID-19. The CDR3 region is CAITEVSPYNEQFF. The CDR3, as DNA: TGTGCCATCACCGAGGTCTCTCCCTACAATGAGCAGTTCTTC.